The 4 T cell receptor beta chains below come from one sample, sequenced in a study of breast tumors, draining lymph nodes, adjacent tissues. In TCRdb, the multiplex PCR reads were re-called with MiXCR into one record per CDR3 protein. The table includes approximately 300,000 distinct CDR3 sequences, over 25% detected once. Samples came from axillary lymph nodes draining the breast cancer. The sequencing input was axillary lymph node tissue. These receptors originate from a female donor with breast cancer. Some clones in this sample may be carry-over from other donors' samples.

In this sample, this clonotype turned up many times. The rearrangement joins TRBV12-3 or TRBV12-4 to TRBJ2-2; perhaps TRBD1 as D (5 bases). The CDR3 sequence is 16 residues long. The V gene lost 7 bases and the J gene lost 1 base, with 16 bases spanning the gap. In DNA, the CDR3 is TGTGCCAGCACAAGGGTCCAGGGCCTGAACACCGGGGAGCTGTTTTTT. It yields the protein CASTRVQGLNTGELFF.

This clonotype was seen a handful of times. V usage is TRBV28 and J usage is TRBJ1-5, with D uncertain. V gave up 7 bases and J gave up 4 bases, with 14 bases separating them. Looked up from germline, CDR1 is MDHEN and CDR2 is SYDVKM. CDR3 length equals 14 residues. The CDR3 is CASTPKVRNQPQHF. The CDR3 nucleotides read TGTGCCAGCACCCCGAAAGTTCGTAATCAGCCCCAGCATTTT.

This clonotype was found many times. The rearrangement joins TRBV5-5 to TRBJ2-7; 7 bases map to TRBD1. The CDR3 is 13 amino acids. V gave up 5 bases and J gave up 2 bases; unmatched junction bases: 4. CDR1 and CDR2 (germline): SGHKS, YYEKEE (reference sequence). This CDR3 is CASSLQGTYEQYF. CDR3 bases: TGTGCCAGCAGTCTACAGGGGACCTACGAGCAGTACTTC.

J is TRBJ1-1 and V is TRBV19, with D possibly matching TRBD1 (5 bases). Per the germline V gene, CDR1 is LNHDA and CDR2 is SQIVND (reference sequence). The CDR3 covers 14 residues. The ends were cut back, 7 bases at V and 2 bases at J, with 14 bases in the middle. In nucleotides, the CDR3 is TGTGCCAGTAACCTAGGGACCTCCAACACTGAAGCTTTCTTT. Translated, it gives CASNLGTSNTEAFF.